The 10 T cell receptor beta chains presented below share a single source sample, sequenced in a study of breast tumors, draining lymph nodes, adjacent tissues. Breast cancer patients provided tissue from their axillary draining lymph nodes. TCRdb re-called the multiplex PCR reads through MiXCR, storing one row per CDR3 protein. The repertoire holds about 300,000 distinct CDR3 sequences, with 30% as singletons. The sequenced material came from axillary lymph node tissue. The receptors here all came from a female donor with breast cancer. Some clones in this sample may be carry-over from other donors' samples.

V is TRBV7-3 and J is TRBJ1-5; D is uncertain. The CDR3 runs 17 residues. Trimming took off 5 bases at V and 2 bases at J, with 19 bases between the two ends. The germline V gene has CDR1 SGHTA and CDR2 FQGTGA. The CDR3 region has the DNA TGTGCCAGCAGCCAACTAGCGGGATTTTCCCGCAATCAGCCCCAGCATTTT. It yields the protein CASSQLAGFSRNQPQHF. Using reference TRBV7-3 and TRBJ1-5 for the parts outside the CDR3, the full variable domain is GAGVSQTPSNKVTEKGKYVELRCDPISGHTALYWYRQSLGQGPEFLIYFQGTGAADDSGLPNDRFFAVRPEGSVSTLKIQRTERGDSAVYLCASSQLAGFSRNQPQHFGDGTRLSIL.

The table lists this clonotype with many counts. V is TRBV5-5 and J is TRBJ1-5, with no clear D. V shed 2 bases and J shed 9 bases, with 15 bases lying between them. Germline V lookup: CDR1 SGHKS, CDR2 YYEKEE (reference sequence). The CDR3 runs 14 residues. As DNA, the CDR3 is TGTGCCAGCAGCTTTGACACAACACGTCCGCCCCAGCATTTT. Its translation: CASSFDTTRPPQHF.

The table lists this clonotype with many counts. This sequence joins TRBV12-3 or TRBV12-4 and TRBJ2-3; D is possibly TRBD1 (5 bases). Trimming took 5 bases from V and 14 from J, leaving 20 bases between them. The CDR3 covers 13 residues. The CDR3 nucleotides read TGTGCCAGCAGTCACCCAGGGTTCCCCTATCCGTATTTT. Translation: CASSHPGFPYPYF.

This clonotype turned up a few times. V is TRBV12-3 or TRBV12-4 and J is TRBJ1-1, with 8 bases fitting TRBD1. The V gene end was trimmed by 3 bases and the J gene end by 5 bases; junction bases not matched to a gene: 8. The CDR3 length is 15 residues. CDR3 protein: CASSFISQGVTEAFF. DNA of the CDR3: TGTGCCAGCAGTTTTATCTCACAGGGGGTGACTGAAGCTTTCTTT.

Remarks on this clonotype: This may come from a read error, since a much larger clone is one base off. Without the conserved terminal phenylalanine or tryptophan, this CDR3 likely stems from a read error. The chain links TRBV20-1 to TRBJ2-1; tentatively, D is TRBD2 (6 bases). Trimming left V 0 bases short and J 4 bases short, with 16 bases between. CDR3 length: 16 amino acids. CDR1 and CDR2 from the germline V gene are DFQATT and SNEGSKA (reference sequence). The CDR3 region is CSARDPGSGEYNEQFL. In nucleotides, the CDR3 is TGCAGTGCTAGAGATCCAGGTAGCGGAGAATACAATGAGCAGTTCCTC.

In regard to this clonotype: This may be a read error: a much more frequent sequence differs by one nucleotide. The rearrangement uses TRBV20-1 and TRBJ2-5; TRBD2 matches 9 bases. CDR1 and CDR2 (germline): DFQATT, SNEGSKA (reference sequence). The V and J ends lost 6 bases and 4 bases, in that order; junction bases with no gene match: 12. This CDR3 has 15 residues. The CDR3 spells CSAAVAGVTRETQYF. The CDR3, as DNA: TGCAGTGCGGCCGTAGCGGGAGTTACTAGAGAGACCCAGTACTTC.

This clonotype was seen a handful of times. The chain has TRBV12-3 or TRBV12-4 and TRBJ2-1; D is uncertain. This CDR3 has 15 amino acids. With 5 bases removed from V and 0 bases from J, the gap between germline ends came to 11 bases. The CDR3 protein is CASSLKLSSYNEQFF. CDR3 coding DNA: TGTGCCAGCAGTCTAAAATTAAGCTCCTACAATGAGCAGTTCTTC.

With respect to this clonotype: This clone may be a read error of a much larger clone one base away. This chain joins TRBV11-3 and TRBJ2-3; a possible D gene is TRBD2 (6 bases). The CDR3 consists of 16 residues. Trimming took 2 bases from V and 2 from J, leaving 14 bases between them. Germline CDR1 is SGHNT and CDR2 is YENEEA. The CDR3 protein is CASSLLRGTATDTQYF. CDR3 nucleotides: TGTGCCAGCAGCTTACTCCGCGGGACGGCCACAGATACGCAGTATTTT.

At least ten counts were recorded for this clonotype. V gene TRBV2 combines with J gene TRBJ1-5; D gene uncertain. The germline CDR1 and CDR2 sequences are SNHLY and FYNNEI. V lost 1 base and J 6 bases, leaving 7 bases between the germline ends. The CDR3 runs to 13 residues. CDR3 region: CASSEDLGQPQHF. The CDR3 DNA sequence: TGTGCCAGCAGTGAAGATTTGGGTCAGCCCCAGCATTTT.

The chain has TRBV7-2 and TRBJ1-5; TRBD1 aligns across 9 bases. Germline V lookup: CDR1 SGHTA, CDR2 FQGNSA. V dropped 6 bases and J dropped 3; count of bases not matched to a gene: 6. The CDR3 loop spans 15 amino acids. In DNA form, the CDR3 reads TGTGCCAGCAGTCCGGGACAGGGATACAATCAGCCCCAGCATTTT. Protein: CASSPGQGYNQPQHF.